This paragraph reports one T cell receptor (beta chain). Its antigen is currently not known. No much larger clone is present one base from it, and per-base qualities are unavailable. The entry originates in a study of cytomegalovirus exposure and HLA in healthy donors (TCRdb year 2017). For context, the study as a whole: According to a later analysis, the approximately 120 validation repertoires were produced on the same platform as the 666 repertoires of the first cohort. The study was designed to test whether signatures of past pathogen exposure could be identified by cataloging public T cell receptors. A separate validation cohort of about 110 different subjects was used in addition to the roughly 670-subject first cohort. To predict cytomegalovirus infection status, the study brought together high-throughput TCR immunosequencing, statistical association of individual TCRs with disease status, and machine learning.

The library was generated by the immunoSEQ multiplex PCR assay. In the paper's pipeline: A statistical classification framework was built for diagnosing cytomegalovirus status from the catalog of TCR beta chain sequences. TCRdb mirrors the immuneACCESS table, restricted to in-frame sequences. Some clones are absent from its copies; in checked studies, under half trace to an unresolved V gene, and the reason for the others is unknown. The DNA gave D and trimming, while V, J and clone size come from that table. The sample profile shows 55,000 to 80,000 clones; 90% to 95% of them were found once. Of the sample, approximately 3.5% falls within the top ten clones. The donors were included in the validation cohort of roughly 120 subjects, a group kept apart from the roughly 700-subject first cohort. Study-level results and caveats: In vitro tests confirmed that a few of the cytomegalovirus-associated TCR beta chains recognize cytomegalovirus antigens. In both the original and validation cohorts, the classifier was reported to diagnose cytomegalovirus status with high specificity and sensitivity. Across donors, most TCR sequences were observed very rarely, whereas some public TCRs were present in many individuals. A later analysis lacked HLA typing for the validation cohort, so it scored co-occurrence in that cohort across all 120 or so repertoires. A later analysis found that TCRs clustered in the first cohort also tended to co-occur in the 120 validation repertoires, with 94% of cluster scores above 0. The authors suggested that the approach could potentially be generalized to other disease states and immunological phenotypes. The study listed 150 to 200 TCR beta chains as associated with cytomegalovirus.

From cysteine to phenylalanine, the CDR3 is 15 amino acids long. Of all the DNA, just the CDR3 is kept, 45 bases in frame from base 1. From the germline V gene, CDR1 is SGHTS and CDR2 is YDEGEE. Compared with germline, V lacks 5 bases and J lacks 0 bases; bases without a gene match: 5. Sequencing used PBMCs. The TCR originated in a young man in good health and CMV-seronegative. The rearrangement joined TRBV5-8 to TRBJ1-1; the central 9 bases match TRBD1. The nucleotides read TGTGCCAGCAGTCCTGGACAGGGGATGAACACTGAAGCTTTCTTT. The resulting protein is CASSPGQGMNTEAFF.